This T cell receptor beta chain was found in a study of shared clonotypes between healthy human individuals. Study outcomes and limitations: Richness estimates generally favored naive over memory subsets. Sampling included only blood; tissue repertoires likely differ.

Worth noting for this clone: The antigen remains undetermined.

CD45RO-negative, CCR7-positively selected cells formed the naive CD8 fraction, excluding terminally differentiated effector memory CD45RA+ cells. The protocol was immunoSEQ multiplex PCR, while the TCRdb copy is restricted to in-frame clones and leaves out a portion. The sample carries about 2 million clones, about 95% recorded once. Germline V gene sequence: CDR1 SNHLY, CDR2 FYNNEI. Trimming cost V 3 bases and J 4 bases, with 11 bases left between them. There are 14 residues in the CDR3. The sample was naive CD8+ T cells sorted from blood. The chain has TRBV2 and TRBJ2-3, with D hard to call. The sequence was collected from a man between 18 and 29 years old in good health. The CDR3 nucleotides are TGTGCCAGCAGTGATCTAGGGTCGGCAGATACGCAGTATTTT. Translation: CASSDLGSADTQYF.